The 21 T cell receptor beta chains below come from one sample, sequenced in a study of monozygotic twins with inflammatory bowel disease. Following a re-call of the 5' RACE reads, TCRdb has one entry per CDR3 protein and lacks DNA. The sample includes fewer than 350,000 distinct CDR3 sequences. Sequencing was performed on blood. These receptor sequences come from a human donor with ulcerative colitis or Crohn's disease, or a healthy co-twin of an affected twin (not recorded which).

The genes are TRBV20-1 and TRBJ2-7; TCRdb calls TRBD2, which cannot be checked without DNA. The CDR3 length is 12 residues. CDR1 is DFQATT, CDR2 SNEGSKA, per germline (reference sequence). The CDR3 sequence is CSASRTSGLLDF.

The chain couples TRBV20-1 to TRBJ2-2; TCRdb selects TRBD2, and the lack of DNA leaves this call unchecked. The germline V gene encodes CDR1 DFQATT and CDR2 SNEGSKA (reference sequence). The CDR3 consists of 12 residues. The CDR3 loop reads CSGVAGTGELFF.

This sequence joins TRBV5-1 and TRBJ2-4; TCRdb selects TRBD2, and the lack of DNA leaves this call unchecked. The CDR3 is 14 residues long. In germline, CDR1 is SGHRS, CDR2 YFSETQ. The chain's CDR3 is CASSLGGTLNIQYF.

The chain is built from TRBV12-5 and TRBJ1-2; TCRdb indicates TRBD1, and absent DNA this call remains unverified. CDR3 length: 15 residues. The germline V gene encodes CDR1 LGHNT and CDR2 FRNRAP. CDR3: CASGLVLTGGYGYTF.

The chain links TRBV10-3 to TRBJ2-2. This CDR3 is built from 13 residues. Germline V gene data show CDR1 as ENHRY and CDR2 as SYGVKD. The CDR3 loop reads CAIRDPNTGELFF.

The gene calls are TRBV30 and TRBJ1-3. Per the germline V gene, CDR1 is GTSNPN and CDR2 is SVGIG (reference sequence). This CDR3 has 14 residues. CDR3 protein: CAWSVLSPGNTIYF.

V is TRBV20-1 and J is TRBJ2-3; lacking DNA, the TRBD1 call made by TCRdb goes unchecked. The CDR3 runs to 15 residues. Per germline, CDR1 DFQATT and CDR2 SNEGSKA (reference sequence). CDR3 sequence: CSAAGQGTRTDTQYF.

The rearrangement joins TRBV5-4 to TRBJ1-1; TCRdb lists TRBD1, though no DNA is available to test this call. This CDR3 contains 15 residues. Germline CDR1 and CDR2: SGHNT and YYREEE (reference sequence). The CDR3 is CASSLDGQLNTEAFF.

V is TRBV19 and J is TRBJ2-5; TCRdb lists TRBD2, though no DNA is available to test this call. The CDR3 has 14 residues. Germline V gives CDR1 LNHDA, CDR2 SQIVND (reference sequence). CDR3 in amino acids: CASSYSGSRETQYF.

V usage is TRBV7-9 and J usage is TRBJ2-1; TCRdb selects TRBD2, and the lack of DNA leaves this call unchecked. This CDR3 is 17 amino acids long. CDR1 and CDR2 (germline): SEHNR, FQNEAQ (reference sequence). CDR3 protein: CASSASLTSGILNEQFF.

The chain carries TRBV7-2 and TRBJ2-3; TCRdb designates TRBD1, a call that cannot be tested without DNA. The CDR3 extends over 14 amino acids. Germline V gene sequence: CDR1 SGHTA, CDR2 FQGNSA. CDR3 in amino acids: CASSTMGGLDTQYF.

The chain has TRBV7-9 and TRBJ2-7; TCRdb lists TRBD2, though no DNA is available to test this call. There are 17 residues in the CDR3. CDR1 SEHNR and CDR2 FQNEAQ come from the germline V gene (reference sequence). The CDR3 loop reads CASSLGGSGRAIYEQYF. The full variable domain, with the rest looked up from reference TRBV7-9 and TRBJ2-7, is DTGVSQNPRHKITKRGQNVTFRCDPISEHNRLYWYRQTLGQGPEFLTYFQNEAQLEKSRLLSDRFSAERPKGSFSTLEIQRTEQGDSAMYLCASSLGGSGRAIYEQYFGPGTRLTVT.

This sequence joins TRBV11-2 and TRBJ2-7. The CDR3 is 11 amino acids. Germline lookup yields CDR1 SGHAT and CDR2 FQNNGV. The CDR3 here is CASSLLDEQYF.

The rearrangement links TRBV5-1 to TRBJ1-1. The CDR3 spans 12 residues. Looked up from germline, CDR1 is SGHRS and CDR2 is YFSETQ. CDR3 sequence reads: CASTSEGTEAFF.

The chain employs TRBV19 and TRBJ2-2; TCRdb outputs TRBD1, but without DNA this stays unchecked. Germline CDR1 LNHDA, CDR2 SQIVND (reference sequence). This CDR3 region has 14 residues. CDR3 sequence: CASSINRGPGELFF.

The rearrangement joins TRBV19 to TRBJ1-1. This CDR3 contains 13 residues. From germline, CDR1 is LNHDA and CDR2 SQIVND (reference sequence). The CDR3 sequence: CASSRGALQFAFF. The variable domain in full, completed from reference TRBV19 and TRBJ1-1, reads DGGITQSPKYLFRKEGQNVTLSCEQNLNHDAMYWYRQDPGQGLRLIYYSQIVNDFQKGDIAEGYSVSREKKESFPLTVTSAQKNPTAFYLCASSRGALQFAFFGQGTRLTVV.

The chain employs TRBV7-2 and TRBJ2-3; the D gene TCRdb calls, TRBD2, cannot be checked with no DNA. The CDR3 covers 16 residues. Per germline, CDR1 SGHTA and CDR2 FQGNSA. The CDR3 reads CASSLDAGRGGDTQYF.

The chain has TRBV5-6 and TRBJ1-4; TCRdb proposes TRBD1, but this gene call is untestable without DNA. CDR1 and CDR2 (germline): SGHDT, YYEEEE. This CDR3 region has 14 residues. CDR3: CASSLQGEWEKLFF.

CDR3 sequence: CATSDFSEEDANLATDTQYF. The chain employs TRBV24-1 and TRBJ2-3; the TCRdb D gene call, TRBD2, has no DNA to confirm it. This CDR3 is 20 amino acids long. From germline, CDR1 is KGHDR and CDR2 SFDVKD.

The chain carries TRBV6-1 and TRBJ1-1. CDR1 and CDR2 (germline): MNHNS, SASEGT. The CDR3 is made up of 14 amino acids. The CDR3 protein is CASSEVRVSAEAFF.

The chain is built from TRBV19 and TRBJ2-1; TCRdb's D gene call, TRBD1, goes unchecked for lack of DNA. The CDR3 has 16 residues. The germline V gene has CDR1 LNHDA and CDR2 SQIVND (reference sequence). CDR3 loop: CASSIDDRSLYNEQFF.